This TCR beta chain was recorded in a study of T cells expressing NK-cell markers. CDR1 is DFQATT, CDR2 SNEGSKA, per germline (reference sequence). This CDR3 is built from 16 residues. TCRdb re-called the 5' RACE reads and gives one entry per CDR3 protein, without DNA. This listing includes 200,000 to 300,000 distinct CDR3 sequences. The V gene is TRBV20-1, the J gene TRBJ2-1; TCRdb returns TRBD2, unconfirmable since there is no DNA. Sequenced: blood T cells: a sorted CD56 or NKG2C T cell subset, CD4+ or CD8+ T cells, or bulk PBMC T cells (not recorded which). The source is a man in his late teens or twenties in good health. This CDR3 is CSARDGIAGVYNEQFF.